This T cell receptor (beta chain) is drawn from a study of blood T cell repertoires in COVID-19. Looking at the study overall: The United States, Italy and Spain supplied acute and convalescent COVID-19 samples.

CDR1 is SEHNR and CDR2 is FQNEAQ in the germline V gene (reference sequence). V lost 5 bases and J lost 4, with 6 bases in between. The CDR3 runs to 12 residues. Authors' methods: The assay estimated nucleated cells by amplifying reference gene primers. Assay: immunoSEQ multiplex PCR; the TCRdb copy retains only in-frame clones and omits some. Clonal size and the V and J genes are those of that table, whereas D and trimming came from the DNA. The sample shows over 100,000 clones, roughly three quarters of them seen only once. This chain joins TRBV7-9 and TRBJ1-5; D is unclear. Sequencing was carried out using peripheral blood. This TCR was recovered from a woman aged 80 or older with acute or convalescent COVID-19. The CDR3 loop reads CASSASNQPQHF. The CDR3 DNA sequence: TGTGCCAGCAGCGCGTCTAATCAGCCCCAGCATTTT. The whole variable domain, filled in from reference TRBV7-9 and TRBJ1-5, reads DTGVSQNPRHKITKRGQNVTFRCDPISEHNRLYWYRQTLGQGPEFLTYFQNEAQLEKSRLLSDRFSAERPKGSFSTLEIQRTEQGDSAMYLCASSASNQPQHFGDGTRLSIL.